The clone carrying this T cell receptor beta chain was seen just once. Its antigen remains unidentified. The data belong to a study of T cell responses to AZD1222 COVID-19 vaccine. Findings of the study overall: The peak T cell response came first, and repertoires were sampled only after it. Mostly white British, mostly female donors; authors suggested clonal diversity may be underestimated. Across spike, vaccine-associated CD4 TCRs were found, dominant at 160-218 and 743-854.

In germline, CDR1 is MDHEN, CDR2 SYDVKM. V dropped 3 bases and J dropped 3 bases, with 5 bases sitting between them. The CDR3 covers 12 residues. The method was immunoSEQ multiplex PCR; TCRdb's version includes in-frame clones alone and lacks a portion of them. The sample has tens of thousands of clones; approximately 86% are singletons. The source of this sequence is an adult in good health. This chain connects TRBV28 to TRBJ1-2; D call uncertain. Sequences were derived from peripheral blood, sampled on day 0 of AZD1222 vaccination. The CDR3 DNA is TGTGCCAGCAGTTTTTCTGACTATGGCTACACCTTC. Amino acid sequence: CASSFSDYGYTF.